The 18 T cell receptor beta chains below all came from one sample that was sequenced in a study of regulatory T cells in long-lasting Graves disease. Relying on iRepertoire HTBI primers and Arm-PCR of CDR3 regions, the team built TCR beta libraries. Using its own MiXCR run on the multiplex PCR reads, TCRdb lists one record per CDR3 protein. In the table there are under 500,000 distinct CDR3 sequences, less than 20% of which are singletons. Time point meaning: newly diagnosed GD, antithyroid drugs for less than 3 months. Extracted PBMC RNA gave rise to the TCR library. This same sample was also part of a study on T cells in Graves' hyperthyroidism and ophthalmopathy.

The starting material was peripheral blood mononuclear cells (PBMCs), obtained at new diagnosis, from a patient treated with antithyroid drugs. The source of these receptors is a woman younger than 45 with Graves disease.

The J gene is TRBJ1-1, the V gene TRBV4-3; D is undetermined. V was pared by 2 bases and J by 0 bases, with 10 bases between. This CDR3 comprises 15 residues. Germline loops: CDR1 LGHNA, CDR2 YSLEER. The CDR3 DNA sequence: TGCGCCAGCAGCCAACGGGGATGGATGAACACTGAAGCTTTCTTT. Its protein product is CASSQRGWMNTEAFF.

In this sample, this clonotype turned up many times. In DNA form, the CDR3 reads TGTGCCAGCAGTTACTCCCTAGGGGATACGCAGTATTTT. Translating gives CASSYSLGDTQYF. The gene calls are TRBV6-9 and TRBJ2-3; no clear D gene. Germline CDR1 is MNHGY and CDR2 is SVAAGI. Trimming left V 3 bases short and J 6 bases short, with 10 bases between. The CDR3 sequence is 13 residues long.

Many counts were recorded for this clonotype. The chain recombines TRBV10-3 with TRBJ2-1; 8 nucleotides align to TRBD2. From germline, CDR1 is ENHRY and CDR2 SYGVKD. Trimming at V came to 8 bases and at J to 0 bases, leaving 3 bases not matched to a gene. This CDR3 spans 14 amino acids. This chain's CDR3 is CAIDSGDSYNEQFF. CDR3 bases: TGTGCCATCGATAGCGGGGACTCCTACAATGAGCAGTTCTTC.

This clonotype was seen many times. The CDR3 spells CASSDGGLNNQPQHF. The CDR3 coding sequence is TGTGCCAGCAGCGATGGAGGACTCAACAATCAGCCCCAGCATTTT. V and J are TRBV7-8 and TRBJ1-5, with unresolved D. CDR3 length: 15 residues. V was pared by 5 bases and J by 3 bases, with 14 bases between. Germline CDR1 reads SGHVS; CDR2 reads FQNEAQ.

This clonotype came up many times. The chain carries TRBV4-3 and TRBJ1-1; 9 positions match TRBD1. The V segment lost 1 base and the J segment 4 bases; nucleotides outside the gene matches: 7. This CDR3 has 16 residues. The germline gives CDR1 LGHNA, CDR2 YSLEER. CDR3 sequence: CASSQAPGQGFTEAFF. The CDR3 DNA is TGCGCCAGCAGCCAAGCACCGGGACAGGGATTCACTGAAGCTTTCTTT.

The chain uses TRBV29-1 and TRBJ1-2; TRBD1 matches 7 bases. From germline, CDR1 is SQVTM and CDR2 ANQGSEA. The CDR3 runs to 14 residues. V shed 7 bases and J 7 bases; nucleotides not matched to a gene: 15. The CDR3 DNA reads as TGCAGCGGCAGACAGGGAGGGGTAAGGGGTGGCTACACCTTC. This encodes CSGRQGGVRGGYTF.

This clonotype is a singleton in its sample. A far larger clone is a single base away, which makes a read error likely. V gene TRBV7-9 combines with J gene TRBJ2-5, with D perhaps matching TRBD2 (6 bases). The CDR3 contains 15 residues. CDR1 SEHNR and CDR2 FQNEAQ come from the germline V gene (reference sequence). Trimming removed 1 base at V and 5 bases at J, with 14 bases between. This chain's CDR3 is CASSLGRAGRETQYF. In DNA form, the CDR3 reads TGTGCCAGCAGCTTAGGCAGGGCGGGACGGGAGACCCAGTACTTC.

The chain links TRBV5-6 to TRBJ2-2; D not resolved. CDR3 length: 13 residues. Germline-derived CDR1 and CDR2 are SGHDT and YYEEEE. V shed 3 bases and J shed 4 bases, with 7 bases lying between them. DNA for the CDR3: TGTGCCAGCAGCTACAGTACCACCGGGGAGCTGTTTTTT. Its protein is CASSYSTTGELFF.

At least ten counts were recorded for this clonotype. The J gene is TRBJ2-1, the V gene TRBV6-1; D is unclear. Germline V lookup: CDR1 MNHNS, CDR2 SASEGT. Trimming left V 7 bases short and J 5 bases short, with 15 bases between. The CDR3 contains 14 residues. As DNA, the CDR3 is TGTGCCAGCATCCCGGCAAGTCCTCACAATGAGCAGTTCTTC. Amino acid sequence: CASIPASPHNEQFF.

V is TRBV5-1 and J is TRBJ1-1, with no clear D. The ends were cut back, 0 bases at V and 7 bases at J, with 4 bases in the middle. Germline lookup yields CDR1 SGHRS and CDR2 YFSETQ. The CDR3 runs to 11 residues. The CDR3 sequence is CASSLGVEAFF. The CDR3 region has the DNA TGCGCCAGCAGCTTGGGCGTTGAAGCTTTCTTT.

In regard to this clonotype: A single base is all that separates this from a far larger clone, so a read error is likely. The CDR3 region is CASSTGAVAPGELFF. The CDR3 coding sequence is TGTGCCAGCAGTACGGGAGCGGTTGCACCTGGGGAGCTGTTTTTT. This chain joins TRBV7-9 and TRBJ2-2; a possible D gene is TRBD2 (6 bases). The V gene lost 6 bases and the J gene lost 8 bases, with 19 bases spanning the gap. Germline V gene data show CDR1 as SEHNR and CDR2 as FQNEAQ (reference sequence). The CDR3 has 15 residues.

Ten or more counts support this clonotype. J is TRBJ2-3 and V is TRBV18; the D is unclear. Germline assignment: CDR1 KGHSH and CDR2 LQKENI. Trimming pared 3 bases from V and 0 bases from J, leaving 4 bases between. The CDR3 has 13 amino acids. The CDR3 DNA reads TGTGCCAGCTCACCTGAGAGCACAGATACGCAGTATTTT. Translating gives CASSPESTDTQYF.

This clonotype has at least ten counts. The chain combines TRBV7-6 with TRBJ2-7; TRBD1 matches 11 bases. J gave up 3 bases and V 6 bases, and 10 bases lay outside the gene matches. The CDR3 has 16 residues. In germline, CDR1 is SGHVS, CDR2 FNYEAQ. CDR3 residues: CASSPSRDRGYYEQYF. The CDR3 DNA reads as TGTGCCAGCAGTCCCTCCCGGGACAGGGGGTACTACGAGCAGTACTTC.

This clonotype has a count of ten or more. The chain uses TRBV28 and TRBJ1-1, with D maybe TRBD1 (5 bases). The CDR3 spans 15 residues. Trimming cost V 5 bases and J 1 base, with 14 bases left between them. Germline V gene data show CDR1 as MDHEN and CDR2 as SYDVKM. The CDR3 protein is CASSPGLRGNTEAFF. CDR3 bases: TGTGCCAGCAGTCCGGGACTCCGGGGGAACACTGAAGCTTTCTTT.

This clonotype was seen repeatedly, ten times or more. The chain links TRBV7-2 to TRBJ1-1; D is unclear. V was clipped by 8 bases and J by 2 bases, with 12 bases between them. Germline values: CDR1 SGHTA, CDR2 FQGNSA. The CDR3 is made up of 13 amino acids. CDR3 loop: CASLQRGNTEAFF. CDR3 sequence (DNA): TGTGCCAGCTTACAGCGAGGCAACACTGAAGCTTTCTTT. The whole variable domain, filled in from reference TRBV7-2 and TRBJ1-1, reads GAGVSQSPSNKVTEKGKDVELRCDPISGHTALYWYRQSLGQGLEFLIYFQGNSAPDKSGLPSDRFSAERTGGSVSTLTIQRTQQEDSAVYLCASLQRGNTEAFFGQGTRLTVV.

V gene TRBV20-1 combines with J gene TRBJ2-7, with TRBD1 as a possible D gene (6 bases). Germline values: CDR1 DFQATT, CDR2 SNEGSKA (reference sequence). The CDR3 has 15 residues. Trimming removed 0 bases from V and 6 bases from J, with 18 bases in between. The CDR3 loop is CSARDHNRASGEQYF. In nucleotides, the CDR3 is TGCAGTGCTAGAGACCATAACAGGGCCTCCGGCGAGCAGTACTTC.

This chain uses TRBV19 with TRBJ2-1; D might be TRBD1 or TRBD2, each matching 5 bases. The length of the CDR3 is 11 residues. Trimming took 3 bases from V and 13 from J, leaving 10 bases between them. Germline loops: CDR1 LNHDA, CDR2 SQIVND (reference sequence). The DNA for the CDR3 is TGTGCCAGTAGTATGAGGGGAGAACAGTTCTTC. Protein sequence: CASSMRGEQFF. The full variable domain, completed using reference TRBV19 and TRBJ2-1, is DGGITQSPKYLFRKEGQNVTLSCEQNLNHDAMYWYRQDPGQGLRLIYYSQIVNDFQKGDIAEGYSVSREKKESFPLTVTSAQKNPTAFYLCASSMRGEQFFGPGTRLTVL.

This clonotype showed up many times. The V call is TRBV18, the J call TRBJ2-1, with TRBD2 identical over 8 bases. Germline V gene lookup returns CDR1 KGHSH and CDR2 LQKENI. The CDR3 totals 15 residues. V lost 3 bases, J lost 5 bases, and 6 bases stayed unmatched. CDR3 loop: CASSPVAGSHNEQFF. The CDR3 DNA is TGTGCCAGCTCACCGGTAGCGGGGTCCCACAATGAGCAGTTCTTC.